A single sample gave rise to the 26 T cell receptor beta chains below, sequenced in a study of T cells in lung cancer brain metastases. Clones were read by immunoSEQ multiplex PCR, and TCRdb kept only the in-frame ones, dropping some. The sample shows fewer than 6,500 clones, 88% of them seen only once. The sequenced sample consisted of tumor tissue from the primary lung tumor. These receptors all stem from a man between 65 and 85 years old with non-small cell lung cancer.

The chain has TRBV6-1 and TRBJ2-3; D is perhaps TRBD1 or TRBD2 (6 bases each). The CDR3 covers 15 residues. Germline V lookup: CDR1 MNHNS, CDR2 SASEGT. Deletions cut 10 bases from V and 1 base from J, with 18 bases between. The CDR3 protein is CATRGRSGGTDTQYF. The CDR3 nucleotides are TGTGCCACCCGGGGGCGATCCGGGGGCACAGATACGCAGTATTTT.

The chain links TRBV2 to TRBJ1-2; D gene ambiguous. Germline CDR1 is SNHLY and CDR2 is FYNNEI. This CDR3 comprises 11 residues. Between the trimmed V and J ends, which lost 8 bases and 4 bases, there was a span of 8 bases. This CDR3 reads CASLGPYGYTF. Written as DNA, the CDR3 is TGTGCCAGCCTTGGGCCCTATGGCTACACCTTC.

The rearrangement uses TRBV5-4 and TRBJ2-1; 7 nucleotides agree with TRBD1. V lost 3 bases to trimming and J lost 11 bases; unmatched junction nucleotides: 23. Germline CDR1 is SGHNT and CDR2 is YYREEE (reference sequence). The CDR3 sequence is 18 residues long. CDR3 in amino acids: CASSSPSQGGTATGKQFF. The CDR3 nucleotides read TGTGCCAGCAGCTCCCCATCTCAGGGTGGGACAGCCACAGGGAAGCAGTTCTTC.

The chain links TRBV2 to TRBJ2-4; D not certain. Germline values: CDR1 SNHLY, CDR2 FYNNEI. This CDR3 contains 11 residues. CDR3 in DNA: TGTGCAAAAAGAGTGAGGAACATTCAGTACTTC. It is translated as CAKRVRNIQYF.

The J gene is TRBJ2-2, the V gene TRBV18; D tentatively reads TRBD1 or TRBD2 (6 bases each). Trimming removed 0 bases at V and 3 bases at J, with 8 bases between. Germline V CDR1 and CDR2: KGHSH, LQKENI. The CDR3 consists of 15 residues. The DNA of the CDR3 is TGTGCCAGCTCACCACCGAGGGGGGACACCGGGGAGCTGTTTTTT. This sequence encodes CASSPPRGDTGELFF. The full variable domain, completed using reference TRBV18 and TRBJ2-2, is NAGVMQNPRHLVRRRGQEARLRCSPMKGHSHVYWYRQLPEEGLKFMVYLQKENIIDESGMPKERFSAEFPKEGPSILRIQQVVRGDSAAYFCASSPPRGDTGELFFGEGSRLTVL.

The rearrangement links TRBV10-3 to TRBJ2-5, with 8 positions matching TRBD2. The junction had 9 bases not matched to a gene; V was cut back by 8 bases and J by 4 bases. The germline V gene has CDR1 ENHRY and CDR2 SYGVKD. This CDR3 is 14 amino acids long. The CDR3 DNA reads as TGTGCCATCGACGACGGGGGGGCATTAGAGACCCAGTACTTC. It codes for CAIDDGGALETQYF.

This clone has a single count. V usage is TRBV5-1 and J usage is TRBJ2-3; D tentatively reads TRBD1 or TRBD2 (5 bases each). The CDR3 consists of 15 residues. CDR1 and CDR2 (germline): SGHRS, YFSETQ. V was cut by 3 bases and J by 0 bases, with 11 bases left in between. CDR3 loop: CASSWDLTSTDTQYF. Written as DNA, the CDR3 is TGCGCCAGCAGCTGGGACCTCACTAGCACAGATACGCAGTATTTT.

This chain uses TRBV6-5 with TRBJ1-6, with D possibly being TRBD1 (5 bases). The germline V and J ends were trimmed by 6 bases and 7 bases, with 13 bases remaining between them. The CDR3 is 14 amino acids. The germline V gene has CDR1 MNHEY and CDR2 SVGAGI. In DNA form, the CDR3 reads TGTGCCAGCAGCCGAGGGGAATGGAATTCACCCCTCCACTTT. It is translated as CASSRGEWNSPLHF.

V usage is TRBV20-1 and J usage is TRBJ2-1; unclear D gene. The CDR3 contains 10 residues. CDR1 is DFQATT and CDR2 is SNEGSKA in the germline V gene (reference sequence). V lost 6 bases and J 8 bases, leaving 8 bases between the germline ends. The CDR3: CSAQAYEQFF. DNA for the CDR3: TGCAGTGCCCAGGCCTATGAGCAGTTCTTC.

This chain connects TRBV15 to TRBJ2-3; D gene ambiguous. The V end lost 4 bases, the J end lost 2 bases, and 13 bases lay between the germline ends. CDR1 LNHNV and CDR2 YYDKDF come from the germline V gene (reference sequence). The CDR3 contains 15 residues. The chain's CDR3 is CATSISSGPTDTQYF. The CDR3 DNA sequence: TGTGCCACCAGCATATCGTCCGGTCCCACAGATACGCAGTATTTT.

The chain recombines TRBV5-1 with TRBJ1-1; TRBD1 might be the D (6 bases). From germline, CDR1 is SGHRS and CDR2 YFSETQ. This CDR3 is built from 16 residues. V was pared by 0 bases and J by 4 bases, with 16 bases between. The CDR3 here is CASSLASGAASTEAFF. The CDR3 DNA follows: TGCGCCAGCAGCTTGGCATCAGGGGCCGCGAGCACTGAAGCTTTCTTT. Using reference TRBV5-1 and TRBJ1-1 for the parts outside the CDR3, the full variable domain is KAGVTQTPRYLIKTRGQQVTLSCSPISGHRSVSWYQQTPGQGLQFLFEYFSETQRNKGNFPGRFSGRQFSNSRSEMNVSTLELGDSALYLCASSLASGAASTEAFFGQGTRLTVV.

This chain uses TRBV7-8 with TRBJ1-1, with D unresolved. Germline V gives CDR1 SGHVS, CDR2 FQNEAQ. There are 13 residues in the CDR3. The V gene lost 4 bases and the J gene lost 1 base, with 7 bases spanning the gap. The CDR3 loop reads CASSSTRNTEAFF. Written as DNA, the CDR3 is TGTGCCAGCAGCTCTACTAGGAACACTGAAGCTTTCTTT.

The chain couples TRBV5-6 to TRBJ1-2; a weak D match, TRBD1 (5 bases). This CDR3 spans 14 amino acids. V lost 4 bases, J lost 9 bases, and 19 bases lay in between. Germline V gene lookup returns CDR1 SGHDT and CDR2 YYEEEE. The CDR3 DNA reads as TGTGCCAGCAGCGGGCCGGGACGGGTGCTGAGCTACACCTTC. It translates to CASSGPGRVLSYTF.

The chain couples TRBV29-1 to TRBJ1-1, with 8 bases matching TRBD1. V lost 3 bases and J lost 6; bases outside the gene matches: 3. This CDR3 has 12 amino acids. Per germline, CDR1 SQVTM and CDR2 ANQGSEA. CDR3 protein: CSVDDRGSEAFF. The CDR3 DNA reads TGCAGCGTTGATGACAGGGGCTCTGAAGCTTTCTTT.

The gene calls are TRBV11-2 and TRBJ2-3; no definite D call. Germline V gene data show CDR1 as SGHAT and CDR2 as FQNNGV. This CDR3 is 11 amino acids long. Trimming removed 4 bases at V and 2 bases at J, with 1 base between. CDR3 loop: CASSYTDTQYF. DNA for the CDR3: TGTGCCAGCAGCTACACAGATACGCAGTATTTT.

V is TRBV6-1 and J is TRBJ1-2; the match to TRBD1 covers 10 bases. Trimming took 6 bases from V and 3 from J; bases not matched to a gene: 7. Germline V gene data show CDR1 as MNHNS and CDR2 as SASEGT. CDR3 length: 15 amino acids. The CDR3 sequence is CASSRDRGRDYGYTF. In DNA, the CDR3 is TGTGCCAGCAGCCGGGACAGGGGCAGGGACTATGGCTACACCTTC.

This chain joins TRBV1 and TRBJ2-7; TRBD2, as called in the table, went unchecked against the DNA. TRBV1 corresponds to a pseudogene. The CDR3 has 16 amino acids. Written as DNA, the CDR3 is TGCACCAGCAGCCAAGCGAGCGGGAGGGAGCTCCACGAGCAGTACTTC. Amino acids: CTSSQASGRELHEQYF.

The rearrangement uses TRBV29-1 and TRBJ2-3; D perhaps matches TRBD2 (6 bases). The CDR3 runs to 12 residues. Trimming stripped 4 bases from V and 1 base from J, with 6 bases between. Germline CDR1 and CDR2: SQVTM and ANQGSEA. The CDR3 DNA reads TGCAGCGTTGGCGGGGGCACAGATACGCAGTATTTT. Residues: CSVGGGTDTQYF.

The rearrangement uses TRBV30 and TRBJ2-2; D is unresolved. CDR1 GTSNPN and CDR2 SVGIG come from the germline V gene (reference sequence). CDR3 length: 15 residues. Trimming pared 1 base from V and 2 bases from J, leaving 11 bases between. Written as DNA, the CDR3 is TGTGCCTGGAGTGAAGGGTCAGGCAACACCGGGGAGCTGTTTTTT. As protein: CAWSEGSGNTGELFF.

CDR3 sequence (DNA): TGTGCCAGTAGTACCCGGACAGTGAACACTGAAGCTTTCTTT. Translation: CASSTRTVNTEAFF. The chain couples TRBV19 to TRBJ1-1; weak D call: TRBD1 (6 bases). This CDR3 contains 14 residues. Trimming took 4 bases from V and 0 from J, leaving 9 bases between them. Germline loops: CDR1 LNHDA, CDR2 SQIVND (reference sequence).

This clone was detected only a few times. Other DNA sequences of this sample code for an identical CDR3. V and J are TRBV5-6 and TRBJ1-5; no clear D gene. This CDR3 spans 15 amino acids. The germline V gene has CDR1 SGHDT and CDR2 YYEEEE. The ends were cut back, 3 bases at V and 1 base at J, with 11 bases in the middle. The CDR3 DNA reads as TGTGCCAGCAGCTCTGGTTTCGGGAGCAATCAGCCCCAGCATTTT. It is translated as CASSSGFGSNQPQHF.

This clone was picked up one time. The chain links TRBV5-1 to TRBJ1-4; D perhaps matches TRBD1 (5 bases). Germline-derived CDR1 and CDR2 are SGHRS and YFSETQ. The V and J ends lost 4 bases and 0 bases respectively, with 13 bases between them. The CDR3 has 16 residues. The CDR3 spells CASSLGHAATNEKLFF. CDR3 bases: TGCGCCAGCAGCCTAGGACACGCCGCAACTAATGAAAAACTGTTTTTT.

The chain uses TRBV7-6 and TRBJ2-5; D might be TRBD2 (7 bases). The V end was cut by 4 bases, the J end by 5 bases, with 14 bases between. Germline V gene lookup returns CDR1 SGHVS and CDR2 FNYEAQ. The CDR3 runs 14 residues. The CDR3 DNA is TGTGCCAGCAGCTCCGGGGGGCCTGCGGAGACCCAGTACTTC. Its protein is CASSSGGPAETQYF. The whole variable domain, remainder taken from reference TRBV7-6 and TRBJ2-5, is GAGVSQSPRYKVTKRGQDVALRCDPISGHVSLYWYRQALGQGPEFLTYFNYEAQQDKSGLPNDRFSAERPEGSISTLTIQRTEQRDSAMYRCASSSGGPAETQYFGPGTRLLVL.

This rearrangement joins TRBV7-8 to TRBJ2-3, with 8 bases that match TRBD2. The CDR3 is made up of 17 amino acids. V lost 7 bases to trimming and J lost 3 bases; unmatched junction nucleotides: 15. Germline V CDR1 and CDR2: SGHVS, FQNEAQ. The CDR3 coding sequence is TGTGCCAGCACCCCCCTCGGTGGGACTAGTAGTACAGATACGCAGTATTTT. This codes for CASTPLGGTSSTDTQYF.

The CDR3 DNA reads as TGCAGCGTTGTCCTAGCGCTGTACAATGAGCAGTTCTTC. Translation: CSVVLALYNEQFF. This chain joins TRBV29-1 and TRBJ2-1; D possibly corresponds to TRBD2 (6 bases). CDR1 and CDR2 from the germline V gene are SQVTM and ANQGSEA. The germline V and J ends were trimmed by 4 bases and 4 bases, with 11 bases remaining between them. This CDR3 spans 13 amino acids.

There are a few counts of this clone. V usage is TRBV10-2 and J usage is TRBJ2-5, with D maybe TRBD2 (6 bases). CDR3 length: 16 residues. Germline assignment: CDR1 WSHSY and CDR2 SAAADI. Trimming removed 6 bases at V and 4 bases at J, with 21 bases between. As DNA, the CDR3 is TGCGCCAGCAGAATGAATGGAGGGACCCGTCGAGAGACCCAGTACTTC. It encodes CASRMNGGTRRETQYF.